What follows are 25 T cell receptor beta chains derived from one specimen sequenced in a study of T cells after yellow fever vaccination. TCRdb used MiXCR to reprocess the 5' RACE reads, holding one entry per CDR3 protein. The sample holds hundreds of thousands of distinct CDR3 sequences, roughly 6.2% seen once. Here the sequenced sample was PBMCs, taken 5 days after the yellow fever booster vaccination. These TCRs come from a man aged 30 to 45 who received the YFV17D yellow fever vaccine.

Here the CDR3 DNA reads TGTGCCAGCTGGCGTTGGGCCACAGATACGCAGTATTTT. Residues: CASWRWATDTQYF. The V call is TRBV6-2 or TRBV6-3, the J call TRBJ2-3, with no clear D. Per the germline V gene, CDR1 is MNHEY and CDR2 is SVGEGT. The CDR3 extends over 13 amino acids. Trimming took off 8 bases at V and 2 bases at J, with 11 bases between the two ends.

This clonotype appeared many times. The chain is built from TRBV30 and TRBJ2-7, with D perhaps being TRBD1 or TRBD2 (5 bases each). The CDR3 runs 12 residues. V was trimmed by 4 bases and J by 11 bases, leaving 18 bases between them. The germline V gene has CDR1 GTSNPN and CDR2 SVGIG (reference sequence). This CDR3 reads CAWKESGPWEYF. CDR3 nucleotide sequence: TGTGCCTGGAAAGAATCGGGACCGTGGGAGTACTTC. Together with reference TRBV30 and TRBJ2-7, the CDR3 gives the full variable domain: SQTIHQWPATLVQPVGSPLSLECTVEGTSNPNLYWYRQAAGRGLQLLFYSVGIGQISSEVPQNLSASRPQDRQFILSSKKLLLSDSGFYLCAWKESGPWEYFGPGTRLTVT.

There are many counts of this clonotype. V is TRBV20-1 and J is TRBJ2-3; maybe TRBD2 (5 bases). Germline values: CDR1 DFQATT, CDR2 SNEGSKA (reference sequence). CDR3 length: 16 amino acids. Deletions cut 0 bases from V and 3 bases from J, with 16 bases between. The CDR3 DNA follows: TGCAGTGCTAGAGATTCTCTCCGGGGTCAAACAGATACGCAGTATTTT. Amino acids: CSARDSLRGQTDTQYF.

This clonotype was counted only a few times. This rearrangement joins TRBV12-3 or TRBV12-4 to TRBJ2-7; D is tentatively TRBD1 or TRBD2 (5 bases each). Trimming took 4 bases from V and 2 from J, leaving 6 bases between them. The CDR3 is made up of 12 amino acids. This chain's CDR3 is CASSWGTYEQYF. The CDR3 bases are TGTGCCAGCAGTTGGGGGACCTACGAGCAGTACTTC.

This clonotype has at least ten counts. CDR3 sequence (DNA): TGCAGCGGGGGGACAGGGACGAAGACCCAGTACTTC. Translated: CSGGTGTKTQYF. The chain carries TRBV29-1 and TRBJ2-5; TRBD1 agrees at 9 bases. The CDR3 has 12 amino acids. CDR1 is SQVTM and CDR2 is ANQGSEA in the germline V gene. J gave up 6 bases and V 7 bases, and 6 bases lay outside the gene matches.

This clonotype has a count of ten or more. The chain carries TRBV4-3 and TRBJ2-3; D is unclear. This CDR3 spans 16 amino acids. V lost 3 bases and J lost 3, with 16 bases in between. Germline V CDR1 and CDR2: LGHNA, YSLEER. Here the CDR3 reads CASSQQLSFGTDTQYF. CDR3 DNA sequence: TGCGCCAGCAGCCAGCAACTCTCCTTTGGGACAGATACGCAGTATTTT.

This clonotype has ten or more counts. CDR3 nucleotides: TGTGCCAGCAGATTGGGGGAGGGTACAGATACGCAGTATTTT. It is translated as CASRLGEGTDTQYF. The V call is TRBV27, the J call TRBJ2-3; TRBD2 matches at 7 bases. Looked up from germline, CDR1 is MNHEY and CDR2 is SMNVEV (reference sequence). The CDR3 consists of 14 residues. V lost 6 bases to trimming and J lost 3 bases; unmatched junction nucleotides: 6.

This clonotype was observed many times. CDR3: CSAGIAGGPYEQYF. The CDR3 DNA reads as TGCAGTGCTGGCATAGCGGGAGGGCCATACGAGCAGTACTTC. The V gene is TRBV20-1, the J gene TRBJ2-7; the match to TRBD2 covers 11 bases. The CDR3 loop spans 14 amino acids. Germline trimming cut 5 bases from V and 4 bases from J; bases unmatched to any gene: 7. Per germline, CDR1 DFQATT and CDR2 SNEGSKA (reference sequence).

This CDR3 is CSARPLSGLAGGQISTDTQYF. Here the CDR3 DNA reads TGCAGTGCTAGACCTCTTTCGGGACTAGCGGGAGGGCAAATTAGCACAGATACGCAGTATTTT. The genes are TRBV20-1 and TRBJ2-3; 16 bases align to TRBD2. The CDR3 length is 21 residues. The V gene's germline CDR1 is DFQATT and CDR2 SNEGSKA (reference sequence). V was clipped by 2 bases and J by 0 bases; unmatched bases: 14.

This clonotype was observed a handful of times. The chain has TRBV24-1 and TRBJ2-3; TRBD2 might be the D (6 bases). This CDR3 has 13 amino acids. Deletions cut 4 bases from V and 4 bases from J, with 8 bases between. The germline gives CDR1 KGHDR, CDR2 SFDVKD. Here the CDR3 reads CATSESGADTQYF. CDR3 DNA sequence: TGTGCCACCAGTGAATCGGGGGCAGATACGCAGTATTTT.

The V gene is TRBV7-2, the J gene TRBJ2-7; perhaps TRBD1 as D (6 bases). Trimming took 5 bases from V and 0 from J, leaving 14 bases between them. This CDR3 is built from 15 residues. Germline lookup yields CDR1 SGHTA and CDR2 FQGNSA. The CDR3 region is CASSPSQGTSYEQYF. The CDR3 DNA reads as TGTGCCAGCAGCCCTTCCCAGGGGACCTCCTACGAGCAGTACTTC.

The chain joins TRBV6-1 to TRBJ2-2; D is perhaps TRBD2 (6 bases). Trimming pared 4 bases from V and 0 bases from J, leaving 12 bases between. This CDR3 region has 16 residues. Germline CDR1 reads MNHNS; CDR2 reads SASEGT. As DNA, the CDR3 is TGTGCCAGCAGTGCTCGGGGGTTCGCGAACACCGGGGAGCTGTTTTTT. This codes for CASSARGFANTGELFF.

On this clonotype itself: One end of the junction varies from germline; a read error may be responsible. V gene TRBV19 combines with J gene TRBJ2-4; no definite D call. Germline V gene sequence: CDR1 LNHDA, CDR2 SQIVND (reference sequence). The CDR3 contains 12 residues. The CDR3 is CASRGYSRPLSF. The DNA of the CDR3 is TGTGCCAGTCGAGGTTATAGCAGACCACTGAGCTTC.

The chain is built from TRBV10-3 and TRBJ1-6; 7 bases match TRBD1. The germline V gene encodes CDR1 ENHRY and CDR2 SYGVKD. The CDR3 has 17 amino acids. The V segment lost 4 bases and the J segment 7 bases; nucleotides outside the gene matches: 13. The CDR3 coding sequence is TGTGCCATCAGTGGCGGGGCAGCGACAGGGCAAAATTCACCCCTCCACTTT. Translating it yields CAISGGAATGQNSPLHF.

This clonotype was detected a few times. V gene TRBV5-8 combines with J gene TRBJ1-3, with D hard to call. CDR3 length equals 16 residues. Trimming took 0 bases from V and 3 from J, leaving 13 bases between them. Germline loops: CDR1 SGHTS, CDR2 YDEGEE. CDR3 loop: CASSLDLLGVGNTIYF. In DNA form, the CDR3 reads TGTGCCAGCAGCTTGGATCTATTGGGAGTTGGAAACACCATATATTTT. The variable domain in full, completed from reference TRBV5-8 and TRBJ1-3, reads EAGVTQSPTHLIKTRGQQATLRCSPISGHTSVYWYQQALGLGLQFLLWYDEGEERNRGNFPPRFSGRQFPNYSSELNVNALELEDSALYLCASSLDLLGVGNTIYFGEGSWLTVV.

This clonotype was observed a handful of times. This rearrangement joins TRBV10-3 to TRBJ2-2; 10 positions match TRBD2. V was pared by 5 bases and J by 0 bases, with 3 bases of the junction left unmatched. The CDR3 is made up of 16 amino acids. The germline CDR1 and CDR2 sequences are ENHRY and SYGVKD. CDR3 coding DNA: TGTGCCATCAGTATAGCGGGAGGAGCGAACACCGGGGAGCTGTTTTTT. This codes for CAISIAGGANTGELFF.

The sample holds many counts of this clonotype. The CDR3 nucleotides are TGCAGCGTCGCAGATACCTACGAGCAGTACTTC. It codes for CSVADTYEQYF. The J gene is TRBJ2-7, the V gene TRBV29-1; D gene unclear. The germline V gene encodes CDR1 SQVTM and CDR2 ANQGSEA. Trimming took 6 bases from V and 2 from J, leaving 8 bases between them. This CDR3 region has 11 residues.

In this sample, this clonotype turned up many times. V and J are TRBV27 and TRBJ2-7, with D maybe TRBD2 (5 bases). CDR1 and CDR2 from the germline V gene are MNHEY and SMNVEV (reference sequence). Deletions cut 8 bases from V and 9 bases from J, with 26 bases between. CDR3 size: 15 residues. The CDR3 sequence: CASGTIRGLGFGQYF. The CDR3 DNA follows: TGTGCCAGCGGCACTATTCGCGGGCTGGGTTTTGGGCAGTACTTC.

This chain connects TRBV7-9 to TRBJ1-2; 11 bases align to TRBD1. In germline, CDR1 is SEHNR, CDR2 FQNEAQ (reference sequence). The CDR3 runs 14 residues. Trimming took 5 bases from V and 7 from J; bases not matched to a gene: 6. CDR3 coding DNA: TGTGCCAGCAGCCAGGACAGGGGGCTGGCTGGCTACACCTTC. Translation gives CASSQDRGLAGYTF.

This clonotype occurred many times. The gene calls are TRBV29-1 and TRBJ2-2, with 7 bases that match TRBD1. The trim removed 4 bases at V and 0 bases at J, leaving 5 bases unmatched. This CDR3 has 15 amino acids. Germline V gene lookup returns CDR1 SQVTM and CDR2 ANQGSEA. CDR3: CSVAYDRANTGELFF. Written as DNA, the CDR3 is TGCAGCGTTGCTTATGACAGGGCGAACACCGGGGAGCTGTTTTTT.

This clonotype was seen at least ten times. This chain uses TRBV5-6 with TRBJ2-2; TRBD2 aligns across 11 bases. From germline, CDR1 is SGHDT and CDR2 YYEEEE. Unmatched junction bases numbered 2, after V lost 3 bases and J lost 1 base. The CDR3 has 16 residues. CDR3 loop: CASSSLAGGNTGELFF. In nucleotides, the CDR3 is TGTGCCAGCAGCTCCCTAGCGGGAGGGAACACCGGGGAGCTGTTTTTT.

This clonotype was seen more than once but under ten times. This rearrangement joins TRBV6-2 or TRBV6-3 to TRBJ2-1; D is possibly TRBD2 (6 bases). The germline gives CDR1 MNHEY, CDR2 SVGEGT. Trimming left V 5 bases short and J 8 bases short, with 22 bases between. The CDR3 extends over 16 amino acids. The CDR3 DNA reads TGTGCCAGCAGTCACCCGGGTGCGGGGTGGGGAGATGAGCAGTTCTTC. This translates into CASSHPGAGWGDEQFF.

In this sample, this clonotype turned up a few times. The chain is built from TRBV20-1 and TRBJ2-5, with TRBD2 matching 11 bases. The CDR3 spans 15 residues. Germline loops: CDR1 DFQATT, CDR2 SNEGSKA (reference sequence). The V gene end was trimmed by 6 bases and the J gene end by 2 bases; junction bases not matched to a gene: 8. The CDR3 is CSAASGRSPQETQYF. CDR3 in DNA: TGCAGTGCAGCTAGCGGGAGGTCCCCACAAGAGACCCAGTACTTC.

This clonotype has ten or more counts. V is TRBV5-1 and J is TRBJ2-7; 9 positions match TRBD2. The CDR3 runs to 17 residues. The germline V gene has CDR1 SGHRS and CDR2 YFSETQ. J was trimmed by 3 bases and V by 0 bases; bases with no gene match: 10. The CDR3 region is CASSLGGSGSFGYEQYF. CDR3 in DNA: TGCGCCAGCAGCTTGGGAGGTAGCGGGAGCTTTGGCTACGAGCAGTACTTC.

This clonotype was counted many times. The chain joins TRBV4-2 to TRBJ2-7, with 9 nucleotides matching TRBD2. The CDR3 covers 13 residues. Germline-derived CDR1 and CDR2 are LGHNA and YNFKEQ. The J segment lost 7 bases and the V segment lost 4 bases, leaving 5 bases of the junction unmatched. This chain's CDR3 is CASSRRGGLEQYF. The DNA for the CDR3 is TGTGCCAGCAGCCGGCGGGGGGGCCTAGAGCAGTACTTC.